The subject of this entry is one TCR beta chain. The data stem from a study of Graves' ophthalmopathy and Graves' hyperthyroidism. Using RNA transcripts, the TCR beta CDR3 regions were amplified. The first round was an RT-PCR with HTBI primers, and the second round was a multiplex PCR. MiXCR, applied by TCRdb to the multiplex PCR reads, yields one record per CDR3 protein. The repertoire holds 660,000 or so distinct CDR3 sequences, about 38% seen once, with roughly 3% in the top ten. CDR3 length equals 16 residues. The V gene lost 1 base and the J gene lost 2 bases, with 12 bases spanning the gap. CDR1 and CDR2 (germline): SEHNR, FQNEAQ (reference sequence).

The sequence was collected from an adult man with Graves' ophthalmopathy. Sequencing used peripheral blood. V is TRBV7-9 and J is TRBJ1-3; weak D call: TRBD1 (6 bases). The CDR3 spells CASSLGQANTGNTIYF. CDR3 coding DNA: TGTGCCAGCAGCTTAGGACAGGCGAACACTGGAAACACCATATATTTT.